This T cell receptor (beta chain) derives from a study of vaccination effects on CD4 cells after COVID-19. Study-level information: Sequencing followed a ViraFEST assay step that expanded antigen-specific CD4+ T cells with viral peptide pools.

This CDR3 has 13 amino acids. Between the trimmed V and J ends, which lost 5 bases and 2 bases, there was a span of 7 bases. In germline, CDR1 is MNHEY, CDR2 SVGAGI. Following culture for 9 to 11 days, CD4+ T cells were isolated. Every participant took two doses of the BNT162b2 or mRNA-1273 vaccine. Days 3 and 7 saw half the medium replaced with IL-2 medium. Method: immunoSEQ multiplex PCR; TCRdb's copy keeps in-frame clones and lacks some. The sample carries under 35,000 clones, about 67% recorded once. This clone was seen more than once but under ten times. Its antigen remains unknown. This TCR was recovered from a human donor who received a COVID-19 vaccine. The chain recombines TRBV6-5 with TRBJ1-3; D call uncertain. Sequenced here: CD4+ T cells from PBMCs cultured without peptide, sampled after COVID-19 vaccination. The CDR3 nucleotides read TGTGCCAGCAGTCCCCCTCCTGGAAACACCATATATTTT. Protein product: CASSPPPGNTIYF.